The 17 T cell receptor beta chains below all came from one sample that was sequenced in a study of blood T cell repertoires in COVID-19. Profiled with immunoSEQ multiplex PCR; TCRdb holds only in-frame clones, not every one. This table has approximately 22,000 clones, more than 80% appearing once. Sequencing was performed on peripheral blood. The receptors here all came from a human donor in a cohort sampled during active COVID-19.

The chain links TRBV27 to TRBJ2-7; TRBD2 is a possible D gene (6 bases). The CDR3 spans 14 residues. From germline, CDR1 is MNHEY and CDR2 SMNVEV (reference sequence). Trimming removed 3 bases from V and 2 bases from J, with 11 bases in between. CDR3 sequence reads: CASSFGRGPYEQYF. Written as DNA, the CDR3 is TGTGCCAGCAGTTTCGGGCGGGGTCCCTACGAGCAGTACTTC.

The rearrangement uses TRBV27 and TRBJ2-7; 10 bases match TRBD2. Germline CDR1 is MNHEY and CDR2 is SMNVEV (reference sequence). The CDR3 runs 16 residues. J was trimmed by 1 base and V by 5 bases; bases with no gene match: 8. The CDR3 DNA follows: TGTGCCAGCAGTCTTATAGCGGGAGGCTCATCCTACGAGCAGTACTTC. It is translated as CASSLIAGGSSYEQYF.

The rearrangement links TRBV19 to TRBJ1-4; 7 positions agree with TRBD1. Trimming took 10 bases from V and 0 from J; bases not matched to a gene: 8. The germline gives CDR1 LNHDA, CDR2 SQIVND (reference sequence). The CDR3 has 15 residues. The CDR3 coding sequence is TGTGCCACCCCAAAGCAGGGGGCAACTAATGAAAAACTGTTTTTT. Translation: CATPKQGATNEKLFF.

The chain employs TRBV10-3 and TRBJ1-1; D unclear. The CDR3 has 9 residues. Trimming cost V 4 bases and J 13 bases, with 7 bases left between them. CDR1 ENHRY and CDR2 SYGVKD come from the germline V gene. The CDR3 DNA is TGTGCCATCAGTGGGTCTCTTTTCTTT. It is translated as CAISGSLFF.

J is TRBJ2-7 and V is TRBV30; possible D gene TRBD2, 6 bases. The CDR3 is 14 amino acids. Trimming cost V 0 bases and J 0 bases, with 9 bases left between them. The germline gives CDR1 GTSNPN, CDR2 SVGIG (reference sequence). DNA of the CDR3: TGTGCCTGGAGTGTACGCGGGGCCTCCTACGAGCAGTACTTC. This translates into CAWSVRGASYEQYF.

The CDR3 sequence: CASSSLETQYF. CDR3 nucleotide sequence: TGTGCCAGCAGTTCTCTAGAGACCCAGTACTTC. The V call is TRBV28, the J call TRBJ2-5; D gene uncertain. The V end was cut by 4 bases, the J end by 4 bases, with 4 bases between. In germline, CDR1 is MDHEN, CDR2 SYDVKM. This CDR3 is 11 amino acids long.

This chain links TRBV19 with TRBJ2-3; 11 bases are a match to TRBD2. With V trimmed by 1 base and J by 5 bases, 5 bases remained unmatched. Germline loops: CDR1 LNHDA, CDR2 SQIVND (reference sequence). The CDR3 consists of 16 residues. The CDR3 spells CASSIGLAGTLDTQYF. The CDR3 DNA sequence: TGTGCCAGTAGTATAGGACTAGCGGGAACTTTAGATACGCAGTATTTT.

This chain uses TRBV7-9 with TRBJ1-1; no reliable D call. This CDR3 contains 12 residues. From germline, CDR1 is SEHNR and CDR2 FQNEAQ (reference sequence). The germline V and J ends were trimmed by 2 bases and 7 bases, with 8 bases remaining between them. The CDR3 nucleotides read TGTGCCAGCAGCTTACAAGGGAGTGAAGCTTTCTTT. It specifies CASSLQGSEAFF.

This clone occurred once. The J gene is TRBJ1-2, the V gene TRBV19; D possibly corresponds to TRBD1 (5 bases). Trimming took off 3 bases at V and 6 bases at J, with 11 bases between the two ends. The CDR3 contains 13 residues. Germline values: CDR1 LNHDA, CDR2 SQIVND (reference sequence). CDR3 amino acids: CASSIQGLDGYTF. The CDR3 region has the DNA TGTGCCAGTAGTATTCAGGGCTTAGATGGCTACACCTTC.

V gene TRBV30 combines with J gene TRBJ2-2, with 12 nucleotides matching TRBD2. The germline gives CDR1 GTSNPN, CDR2 SVGIG (reference sequence). After removal of 7 bases from V and 6 bases from J, the junction contained 3 bases not matched to a gene. The length of the CDR3 is 13 residues. DNA for the CDR3: TGTGCCTCGACTAGCGGGAGATCCGGGGAGCTGTTTTTT. It encodes CASTSGRSGELFF.

This clone was recorded once. The rearrangement uses TRBV11-3 and TRBJ2-1; D unresolved. The germline CDR1 and CDR2 sequences are SGHNT and YENEEA. This CDR3 is 13 amino acids long. Trimming removed 1 base from V and 10 bases from J, with 11 bases in between. The CDR3 protein is CASSLGRVGEQFF. CDR3 in DNA: TGTGCCAGCAGCTTAGGGAGAGTTGGGGAGCAGTTCTTC.

This chain links TRBV6-5 with TRBJ2-2; TRBD1 matches at 7 bases. This CDR3 contains 14 residues. The germline V gene has CDR1 MNHEY and CDR2 SVGAGI. J was trimmed by 6 bases and V by 8 bases; bases with no gene match: 9. Here the CDR3 DNA reads TGTGCCAGCTGCGACAGGGTAAAAGCCGGGGAGCTGTTTTTT. The encoded protein is CASCDRVKAGELFF.

The rearrangement uses TRBV13 and TRBJ1-1; TRBD1 matches at 8 bases. Losses at the gene ends were 5 bases for V and 0 bases for J; bases not matched to a gene: 5. The CDR3 length is 15 residues. In germline, CDR1 is PRHDT, CDR2 FYEKMQ (reference sequence). The DNA for the CDR3 is TGTGCCAGCAGCGTCCGACAGGGGATGAACACTGAAGCTTTCTTT. This codes for CASSVRQGMNTEAFF.

The chain links TRBV28 to TRBJ1-5; TRBD1 might be the D (6 bases). Germline assignment: CDR1 MDHEN and CDR2 SYDVKM. V lost 10 bases and J 6 bases, leaving 19 bases between the germline ends. The CDR3 is 14 amino acids. The CDR3 sequence is CATKEQGTGQPQHF. In nucleotides, the CDR3 is TGTGCCACCAAGGAACAGGGAACCGGTCAGCCCCAGCATTTT. Looking up the rest from reference TRBV28 and TRBJ1-5 gives the full variable domain: DVKVTQSSRYLVKRTGEKVFLECVQDMDHENMFWYRQDPGLGLRLIYFSYDVKMKEKGDIPEGYSVSREKKERFSLILESASTNQTSMYLCATKEQGTGQPQHFGDGTRLSIL.

This rearrangement joins TRBV3-1 (or the pseudogene TRBV3-2) to TRBJ2-1; perhaps TRBD1 as D (5 bases). Germline CDR1 and CDR2: LGHDT and YNNKEL (reference sequence). CDR3 length equals 12 residues. With 0 bases removed from V and 16 bases from J, the gap between germline ends came to 13 bases. Here the CDR3 DNA reads TGTGCCAGCAGCCAAGATAAAGGGGCTTGCTTCTTC. The encoded protein is CASSQDKGACFF.

The rearrangement joins TRBV4-2 to TRBJ2-3; a possible D gene is TRBD1 (6 bases). The CDR3 contains 14 residues. The germline gives CDR1 LGHNA, CDR2 YNFKEQ. V was cut by 0 bases and J by 6 bases, with 10 bases left in between. The CDR3 coding sequence is TGTGCCAGCAGCCAAGATGCAGGGGAGGATACGCAGTATTTT. Its protein is CASSQDAGEDTQYF.

As to this clone: This sample also contains other DNA sequences that code for the same CDR3. The CDR3 protein is CASSFGGTGELFF. The CDR3 nucleotides are TGTGCCAGCAGTTTTGGGGGGACCGGGGAGCTGTTTTTT. The chain links TRBV12-3 or TRBV12-4 to TRBJ2-2; maybe TRBD2 (6 bases). The CDR3 has 13 amino acids. Trimming stripped 3 bases from V and 5 bases from J, with 7 bases between.